A selection of T cell receptor beta chains follows, all from one sample in a study of CD8 T cells in Susac syndrome. MiXCR was run by TCRdb on the immunoSEQ multiplex PCR reads, yielding one entry per CDR3 protein. The sample yields a few hundred thousand distinct CDR3 sequences, roughly 96% seen once. Material for sequencing was CD4+ T cells from PBMCs. These receptors were taken from a human donor with multiple sclerosis. CDR3s include the opening cysteine and the closing phenylalanine or tryptophan. Fields, in order: clone size, D gene, V gene, J gene, CDR3 protein, CDR3 DNA. The D gene is left open where the match is weak. Some rows have no size entry. The others give once, few or many, or a class for an expanded clone.

>-|TRBD2|TRBV12-3/TRBV12-4|TRBJ2-7
CASRRTSGGKRSSYEQYF
TGTGCCAGCAGACGGACTAGCGGGGGTAAACGCAGCTCCTACGAGCAGTACTTC
>-|TRBD2|TRBV4-1|TRBJ2-3
CASSYSGTSGRGTDTQYF
TGCGCCAGCAGCTATTCCGGGACTAGCGGGAGAGGCACAGATACGCAGTATTTT
>-|-|TRBV12-5|TRBJ1-1
CASGNQNGWVNTEAFF
TGTGCTAGTGGCAATCAGAACGGGTGGGTGAACACTGAAGCTTTCTTT
>-|-|TRBV3-1|TRBJ2-7
CASSQGIASPYF
TGTGCCAGCAGCCAAGGAATTGCCAGCCCGTACTTC
>-|-|TRBV5-1|TRBJ2-1
CASSLGLGASYNEQFF
TGCGCCAGCAGCCTTGGATTGGGGGCCTCCTACAATGAGCAGTTCTTC
>-|-|TRBV30|TRBJ1-2
CAWSVPGANYGYTF
TGTGCCTGGAGTGTTCCAGGGGCCAACTATGGCTACACCTTC
>-|-|TRBV12-5|TRBJ2-7
CASGSPRYEQYF
TGTGCTAGTGGTTCCCCCCGCTACGAGCAGTACTTC
>-|TRBD1|TRBV29-1|TRBJ2-4
CSVGLGQGAKNIQYF
TGCAGCGTTGGCCTCGGACAGGGGGCCAAAAACATTCAGTACTTC
>-|-|TRBV6-5|TRBJ1-1
CASSNGRMNTEAFF
TGTGCCAGCAGTAACGGGCGTATGAACACTGAAGCTTTCTTT
>once|TRBD2|TRBV9|TRBJ2-1
CASSLREGGGNEQFF
TGTGCCAGCAGCCTCCGAGAGGGCGGGGGGAATGAGCAGTTCTTC
>-|-|TRBV29-1|TRBJ2-7
CSVVWSYEQYF
TGCAGCGTTGTTTGGTCCTACGAGCAGTACTTC
>once|-|TRBV29-1|TRBJ1-2
CSVDEGSLNYGYTF
TGCAGCGTTGATGAGGGCAGCCTTAACTATGGCTACACCTTC
>-|-|TRBV4-1|TRBJ1-1
CASSQGEQGFTEAFF
TGCGCCAGCAGCCAGGGGGAACAGGGTTTCACTGAAGCTTTCTTT
>-|TRBD2|TRBV9|TRBJ2-1
CASSVGLAGGPLNEQFF
TGTGCCAGCAGCGTAGGGCTAGCGGGAGGGCCGTTGAATGAGCAGTTCTTC
>-|-|TRBV6-2/TRBV6-3|TRBJ2-1
CASIDRDNSYNEQFF
TGTGCCAGCATCGACCGGGACAATTCCTACAATGAGCAGTTCTTC
>-|-|TRBV30|TRBJ2-7
CAWSVFASSEQYF
TGTGCCTGGAGTGTTTTTGCTTCCTCCGAGCAGTACTTC
>-|-|TRBV20-1|TRBJ1-1
CSANKVSKGEAFF
TGCAGTGCCAATAAGGTATCGAAGGGTGAAGCTTTCTTT
>-|-|TRBV20-1|TRBJ2-3
CSASSRADPTDTQYF
TGCAGTGCTAGCTCCCGGGCAGATCCCACAGATACGCAGTATTTT